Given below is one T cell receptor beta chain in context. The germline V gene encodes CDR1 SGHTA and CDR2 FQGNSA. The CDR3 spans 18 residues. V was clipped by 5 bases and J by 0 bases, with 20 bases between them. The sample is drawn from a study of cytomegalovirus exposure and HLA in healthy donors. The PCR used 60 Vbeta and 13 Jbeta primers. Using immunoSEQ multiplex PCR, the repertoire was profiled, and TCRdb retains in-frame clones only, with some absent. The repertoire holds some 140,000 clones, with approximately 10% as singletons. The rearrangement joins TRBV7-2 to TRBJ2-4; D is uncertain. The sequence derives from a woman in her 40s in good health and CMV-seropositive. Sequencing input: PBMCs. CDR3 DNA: TGTGCCAGCAGCCAAATATCCTCCAAGCCAGGAGCCAAAAACATTCAGTACTTC. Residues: CASSQISSKPGAKNIQYF.